This TCR beta chain is drawn from a study of siplizumab effects on memory and regulatory T cells. Regarding the study as a whole: In unstimulated cells, naive T cells appeared more diverse than memory T cells and seemed major alloresponse contributors. The authors could not assign a naive or memory phenotype to roughly 75-97% of proliferating CD4+ or CD8+ clones. Left unconfirmed was the suppressive function of proliferating Tregs from siplizumab cultures.

Germline CDR1 is SGDLS and CDR2 is YYNGEE. The V end lost 0 bases, the J end lost 3 bases, and 9 bases lay between the germline ends. The CDR3 sequence is 14 residues long. Points on this clone: Its antigen remains unidentified.

TCRdb keeps only in-frame clones here, not all; method: immunoSEQ multiplex PCR. The sample comprises some 81,000 clones, roughly 94% of which are singletons, and about 18% rests with the top ten. The clonotype comes from a human donor in good health. The chain recombines TRBV9 with TRBJ1-1; D unresolved. Sequencing input: CD8+ T cells sorted from blood. The CDR3 coding sequence is TGTGCCAGCAGCGTAGGAGGGATTGACACTGAAGCTTTCTTT. Translated, it gives CASSVGGIDTEAFF.